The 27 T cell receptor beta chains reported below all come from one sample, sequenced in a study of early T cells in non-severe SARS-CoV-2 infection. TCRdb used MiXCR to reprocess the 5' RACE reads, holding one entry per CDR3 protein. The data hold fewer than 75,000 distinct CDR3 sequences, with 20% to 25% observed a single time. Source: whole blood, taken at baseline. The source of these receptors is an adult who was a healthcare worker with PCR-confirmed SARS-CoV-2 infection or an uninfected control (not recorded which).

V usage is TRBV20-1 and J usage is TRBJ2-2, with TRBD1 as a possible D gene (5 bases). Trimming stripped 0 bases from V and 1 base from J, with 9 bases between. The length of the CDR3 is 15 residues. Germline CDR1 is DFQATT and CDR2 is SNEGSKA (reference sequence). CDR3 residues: CSARDFDRNTGELFF. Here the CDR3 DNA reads TGCAGTGCTAGAGACTTCGACAGGAACACCGGGGAGCTGTTTTTT.

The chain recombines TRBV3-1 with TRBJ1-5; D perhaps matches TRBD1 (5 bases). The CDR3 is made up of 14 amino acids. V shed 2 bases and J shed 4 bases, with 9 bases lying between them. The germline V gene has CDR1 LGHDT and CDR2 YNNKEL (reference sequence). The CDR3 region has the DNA TGTGCCAGCAGCCAACAGAGGACAAATCAGCCCCAGCATTTT. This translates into CASSQQRTNQPQHF.

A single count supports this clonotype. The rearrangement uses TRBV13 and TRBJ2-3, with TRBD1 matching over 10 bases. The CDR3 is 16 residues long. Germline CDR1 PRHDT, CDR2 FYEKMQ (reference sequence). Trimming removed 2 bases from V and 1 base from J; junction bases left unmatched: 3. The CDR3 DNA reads TGTGCCAGCAGCTTACCAGGGACAGGGGGCACAGATACGCAGTATTTT. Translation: CASSLPGTGGTDTQYF.

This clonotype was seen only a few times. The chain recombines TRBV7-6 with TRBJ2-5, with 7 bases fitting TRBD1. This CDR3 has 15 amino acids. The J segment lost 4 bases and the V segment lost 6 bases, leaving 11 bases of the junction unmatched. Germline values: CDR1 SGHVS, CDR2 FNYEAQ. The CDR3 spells CASSQPTGVGETQYF. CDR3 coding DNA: TGTGCCAGCAGTCAACCCACAGGGGTCGGAGAGACCCAGTACTTC.

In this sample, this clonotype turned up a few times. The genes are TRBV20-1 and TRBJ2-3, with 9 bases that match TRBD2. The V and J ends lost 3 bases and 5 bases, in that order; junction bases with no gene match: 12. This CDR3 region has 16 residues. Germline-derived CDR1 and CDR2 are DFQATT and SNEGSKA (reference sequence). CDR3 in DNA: TGCAGTGCTAGCGACTTGGCGGGGGGGAGGAGAGATACGCAGTATTTT. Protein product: CSASDLAGGRRDTQYF.

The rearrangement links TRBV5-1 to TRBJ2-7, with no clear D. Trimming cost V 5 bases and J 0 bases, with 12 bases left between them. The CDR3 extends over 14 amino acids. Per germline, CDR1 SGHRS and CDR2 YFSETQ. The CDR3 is CASSLHDTSYEQYF. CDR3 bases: TGCGCCAGCAGTCTCCATGACACCTCCTACGAGCAGTACTTC.

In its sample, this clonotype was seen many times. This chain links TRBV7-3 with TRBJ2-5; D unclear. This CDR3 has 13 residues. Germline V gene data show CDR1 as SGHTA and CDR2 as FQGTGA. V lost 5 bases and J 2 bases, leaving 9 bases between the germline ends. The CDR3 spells CASSVDGQETQYF. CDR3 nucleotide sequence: TGTGCCAGCAGCGTGGACGGACAAGAGACCCAGTACTTC.

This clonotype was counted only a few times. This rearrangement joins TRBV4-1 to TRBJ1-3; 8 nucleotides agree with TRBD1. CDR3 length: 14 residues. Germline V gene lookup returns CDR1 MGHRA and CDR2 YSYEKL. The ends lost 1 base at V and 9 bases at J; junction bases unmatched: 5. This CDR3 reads CASSQVGQGGTIYF. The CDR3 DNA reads TGCGCCAGCAGCCAAGTAGGACAGGGTGGCACCATATATTTT.

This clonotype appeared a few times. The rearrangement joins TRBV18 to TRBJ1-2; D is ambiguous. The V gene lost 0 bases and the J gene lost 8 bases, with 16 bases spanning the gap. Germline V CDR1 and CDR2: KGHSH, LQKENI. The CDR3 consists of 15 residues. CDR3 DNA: TGTGCCAGCTCACCACCGCTTCGACGGGCTGCGGGCTACACCTTC. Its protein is CASSPPLRRAAGYTF.

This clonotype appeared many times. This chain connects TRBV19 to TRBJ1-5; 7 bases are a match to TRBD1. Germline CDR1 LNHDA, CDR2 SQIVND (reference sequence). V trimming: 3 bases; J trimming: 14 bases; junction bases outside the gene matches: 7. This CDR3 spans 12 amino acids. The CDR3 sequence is CASSIGPGTEHF. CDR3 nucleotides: TGTGCCAGTAGTATTGGCCCCGGGACAGAGCATTTT.

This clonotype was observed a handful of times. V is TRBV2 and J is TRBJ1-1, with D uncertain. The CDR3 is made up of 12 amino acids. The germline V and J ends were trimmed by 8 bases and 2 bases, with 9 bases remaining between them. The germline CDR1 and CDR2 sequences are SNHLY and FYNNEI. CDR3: CASLNDNTEAFF. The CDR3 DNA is TGTGCCAGCCTGAACGACAACACTGAAGCTTTCTTT.

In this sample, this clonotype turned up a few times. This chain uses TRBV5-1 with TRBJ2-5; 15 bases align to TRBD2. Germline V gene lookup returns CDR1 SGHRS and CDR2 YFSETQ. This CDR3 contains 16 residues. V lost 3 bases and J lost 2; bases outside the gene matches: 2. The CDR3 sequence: CASSYGTSGGQETQYF. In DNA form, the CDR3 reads TGCGCCAGCAGCTACGGGACTAGCGGGGGGCAAGAGACCCAGTACTTC.

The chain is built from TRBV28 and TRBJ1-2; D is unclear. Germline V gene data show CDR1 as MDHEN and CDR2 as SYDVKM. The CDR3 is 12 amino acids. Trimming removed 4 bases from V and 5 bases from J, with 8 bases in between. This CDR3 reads CASSSGRYGYTF. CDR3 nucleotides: TGTGCCAGCAGTTCCGGACGATATGGCTACACCTTC.

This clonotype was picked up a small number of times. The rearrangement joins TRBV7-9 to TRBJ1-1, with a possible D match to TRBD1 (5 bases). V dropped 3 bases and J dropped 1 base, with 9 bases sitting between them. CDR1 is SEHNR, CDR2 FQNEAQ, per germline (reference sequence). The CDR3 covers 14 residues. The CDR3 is CASSFTGTNTEAFF. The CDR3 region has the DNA TGTGCCAGCAGCTTTACAGGTACGAACACTGAAGCTTTCTTT. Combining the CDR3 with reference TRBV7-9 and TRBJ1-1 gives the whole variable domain DTGVSQNPRHKITKRGQNVTFRCDPISEHNRLYWYRQTLGQGPEFLTYFQNEAQLEKSRLLSDRFSAERPKGSFSTLEIQRTEQGDSAMYLCASSFTGTNTEAFFGQGTRLTVV.

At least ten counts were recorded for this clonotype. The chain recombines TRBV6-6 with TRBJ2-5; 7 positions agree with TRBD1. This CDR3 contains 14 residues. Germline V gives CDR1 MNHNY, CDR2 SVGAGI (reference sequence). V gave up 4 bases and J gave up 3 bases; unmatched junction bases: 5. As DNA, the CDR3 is TGTGCCAGCAGTTCGGGACAGTTGAAAGAGACCCAGTACTTC. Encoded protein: CASSSGQLKETQYF.

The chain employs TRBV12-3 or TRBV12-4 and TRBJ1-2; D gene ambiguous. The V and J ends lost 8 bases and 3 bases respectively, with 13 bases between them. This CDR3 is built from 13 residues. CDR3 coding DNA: TGTGCCAGCTCCTTAGCAGGCCACTATGGCTACACCTTC. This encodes CASSLAGHYGYTF.

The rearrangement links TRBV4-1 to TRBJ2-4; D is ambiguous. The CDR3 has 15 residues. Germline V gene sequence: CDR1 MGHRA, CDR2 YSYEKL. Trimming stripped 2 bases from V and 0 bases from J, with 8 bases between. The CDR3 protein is CASSQRDLAKNIQYF. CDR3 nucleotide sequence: TGCGCCAGCAGCCAACGAGATTTAGCCAAAAACATTCAGTACTTC.

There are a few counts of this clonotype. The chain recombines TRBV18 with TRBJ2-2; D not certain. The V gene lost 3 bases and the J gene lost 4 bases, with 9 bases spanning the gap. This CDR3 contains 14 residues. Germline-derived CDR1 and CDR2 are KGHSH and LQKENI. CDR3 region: CASSPTVVTGELFF. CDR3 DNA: TGTGCCAGCTCACCCACAGTTGTCACCGGGGAGCTGTTTTTT.

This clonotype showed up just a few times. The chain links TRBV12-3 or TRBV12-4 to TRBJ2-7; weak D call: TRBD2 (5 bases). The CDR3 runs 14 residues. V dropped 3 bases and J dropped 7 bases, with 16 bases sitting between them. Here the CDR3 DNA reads TGTGCCAGCAGTTTCCTCCCCGGGGTTTTTGAGCAGTACTTC. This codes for CASSFLPGVFEQYF.

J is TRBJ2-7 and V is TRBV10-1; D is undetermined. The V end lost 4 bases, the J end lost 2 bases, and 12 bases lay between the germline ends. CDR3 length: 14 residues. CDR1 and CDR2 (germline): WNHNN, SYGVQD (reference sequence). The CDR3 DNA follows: TGCGCCAGCAGTGCTAAGGCAGCCCCCTACGAGCAGTACTTC. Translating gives CASSAKAAPYEQYF.

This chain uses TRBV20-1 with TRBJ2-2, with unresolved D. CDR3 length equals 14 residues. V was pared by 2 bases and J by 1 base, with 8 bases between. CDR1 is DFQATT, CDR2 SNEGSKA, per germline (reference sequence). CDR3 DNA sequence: TGCAGTGCTAGACGTAGTGGGAACACCGGGGAGCTGTTTTTT. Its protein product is CSARRSGNTGELFF.

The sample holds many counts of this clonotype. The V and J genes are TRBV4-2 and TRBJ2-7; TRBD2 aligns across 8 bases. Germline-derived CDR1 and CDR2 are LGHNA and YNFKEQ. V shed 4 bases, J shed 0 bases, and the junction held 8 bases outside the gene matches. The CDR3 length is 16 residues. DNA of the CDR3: TGTGCCAGCAGCCGGAGCTACGGGGGGGACTCCTACGAGCAGTACTTC. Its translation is CASSRSYGGDSYEQYF.

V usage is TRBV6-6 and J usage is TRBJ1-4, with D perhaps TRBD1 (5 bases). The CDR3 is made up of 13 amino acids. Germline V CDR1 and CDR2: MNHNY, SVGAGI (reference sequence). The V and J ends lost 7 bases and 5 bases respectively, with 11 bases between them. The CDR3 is CASTRGENEKLFF. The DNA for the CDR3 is TGTGCCAGCACCCGGGGGGAGAATGAAAAACTGTTTTTT.

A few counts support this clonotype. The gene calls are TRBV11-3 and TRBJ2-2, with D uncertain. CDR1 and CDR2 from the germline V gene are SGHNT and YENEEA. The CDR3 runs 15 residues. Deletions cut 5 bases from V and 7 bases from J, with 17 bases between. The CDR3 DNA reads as TGTGCCAGCAGCCCCGGGTCCTCACGGGTCGGGGAGCTGTTTTTT. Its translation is CASSPGSSRVGELFF.

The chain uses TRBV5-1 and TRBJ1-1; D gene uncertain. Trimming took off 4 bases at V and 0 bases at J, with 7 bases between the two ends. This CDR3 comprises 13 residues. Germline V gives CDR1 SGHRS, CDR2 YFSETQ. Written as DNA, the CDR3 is TGCGCCAGCAGCCCAGCCTTGAACACTGAAGCTTTCTTT. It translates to CASSPALNTEAFF.

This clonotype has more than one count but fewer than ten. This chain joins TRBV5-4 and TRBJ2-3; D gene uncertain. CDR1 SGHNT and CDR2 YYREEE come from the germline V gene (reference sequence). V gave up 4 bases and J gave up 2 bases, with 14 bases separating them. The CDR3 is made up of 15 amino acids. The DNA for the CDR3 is TGTGCCAGCAGCCCTGATGGGGTTGCCACAGATACGCAGTATTTT. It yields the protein CASSPDGVATDTQYF.

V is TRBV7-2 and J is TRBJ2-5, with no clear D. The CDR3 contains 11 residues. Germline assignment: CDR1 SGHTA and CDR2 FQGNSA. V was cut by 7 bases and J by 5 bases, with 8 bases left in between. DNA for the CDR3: TGTGCCAGCAATTTAGGGGAGACCCAGTACTTC. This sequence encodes CASNLGETQYF.